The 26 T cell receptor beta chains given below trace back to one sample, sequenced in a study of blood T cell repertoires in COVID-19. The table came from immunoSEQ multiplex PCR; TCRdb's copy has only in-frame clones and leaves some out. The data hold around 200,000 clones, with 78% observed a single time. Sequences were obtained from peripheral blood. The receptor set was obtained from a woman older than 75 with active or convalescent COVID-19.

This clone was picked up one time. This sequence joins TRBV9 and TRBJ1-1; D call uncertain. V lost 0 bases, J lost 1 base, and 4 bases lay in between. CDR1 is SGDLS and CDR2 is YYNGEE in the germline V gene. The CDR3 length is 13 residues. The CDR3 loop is CASSVDWNTEAFF. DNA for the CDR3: TGTGCCAGCAGCGTAGACTGGAACACTGAAGCTTTCTTT.

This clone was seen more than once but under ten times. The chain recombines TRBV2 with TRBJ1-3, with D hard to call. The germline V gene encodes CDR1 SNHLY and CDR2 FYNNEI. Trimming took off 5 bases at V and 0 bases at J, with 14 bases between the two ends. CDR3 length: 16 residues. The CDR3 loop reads CASSILGGDSGNTIYF. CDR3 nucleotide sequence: TGTGCCAGCAGTATTCTGGGCGGGGACTCTGGAAACACCATATATTTT.

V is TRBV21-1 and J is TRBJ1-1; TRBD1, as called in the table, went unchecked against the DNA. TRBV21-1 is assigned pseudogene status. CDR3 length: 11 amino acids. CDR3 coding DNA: TGTGCCACTCCGACAGGGAGAAAAGCTTTCTTT. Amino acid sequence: CATPTGRKAFF.

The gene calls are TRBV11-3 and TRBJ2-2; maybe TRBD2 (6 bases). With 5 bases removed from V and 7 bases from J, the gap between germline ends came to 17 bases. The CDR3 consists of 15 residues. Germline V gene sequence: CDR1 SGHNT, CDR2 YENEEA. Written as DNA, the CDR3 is TGTGCCAGCAGCAAAGTTCCCGGGGGAAGCGGGGAGCTGTTTTTT. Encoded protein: CASSKVPGGSGELFF.

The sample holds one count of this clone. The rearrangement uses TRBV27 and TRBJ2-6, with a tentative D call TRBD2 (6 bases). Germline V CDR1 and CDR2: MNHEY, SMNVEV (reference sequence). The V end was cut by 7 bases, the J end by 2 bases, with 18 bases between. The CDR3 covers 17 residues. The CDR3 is CASTPGDFDPGANVLTF. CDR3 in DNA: TGTGCCAGCACCCCGGGGGATTTCGATCCTGGGGCCAACGTCCTGACTTTC.

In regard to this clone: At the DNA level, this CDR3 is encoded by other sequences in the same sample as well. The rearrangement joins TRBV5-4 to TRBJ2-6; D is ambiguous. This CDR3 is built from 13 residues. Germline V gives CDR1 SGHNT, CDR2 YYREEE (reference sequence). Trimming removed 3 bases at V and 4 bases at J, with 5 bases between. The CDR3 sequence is CASSSTGANVLTF. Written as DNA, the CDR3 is TGTGCCAGCAGCTCTACGGGGGCCAACGTCCTGACTTTC.

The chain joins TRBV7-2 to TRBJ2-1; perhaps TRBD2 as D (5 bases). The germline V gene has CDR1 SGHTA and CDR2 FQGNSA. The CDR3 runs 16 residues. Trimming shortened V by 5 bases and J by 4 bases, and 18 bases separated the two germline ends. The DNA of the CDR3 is TGTGCCAGCAGCCCCCCGTCAGGAGGAAGATACAATGAGCAGTTCTTC. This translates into CASSPPSGGRYNEQFF. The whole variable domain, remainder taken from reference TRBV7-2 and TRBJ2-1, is GAGVSQSPSNKVTEKGKDVELRCDPISGHTALYWYRQSLGQGLEFLIYFQGNSAPDKSGLPSDRFSAERTGGSVSTLTIQRTQQEDSAVYLCASSPPSGGRYNEQFFGPGTRLTVL.

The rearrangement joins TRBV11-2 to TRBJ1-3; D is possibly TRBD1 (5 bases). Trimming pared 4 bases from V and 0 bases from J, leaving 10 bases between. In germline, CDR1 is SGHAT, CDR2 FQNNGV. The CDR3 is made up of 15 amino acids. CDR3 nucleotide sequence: TGTGCCAGCAGCTCAGGGTTTAGCTCTGGAAACACCATATATTTT. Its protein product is CASSSGFSSGNTIYF.

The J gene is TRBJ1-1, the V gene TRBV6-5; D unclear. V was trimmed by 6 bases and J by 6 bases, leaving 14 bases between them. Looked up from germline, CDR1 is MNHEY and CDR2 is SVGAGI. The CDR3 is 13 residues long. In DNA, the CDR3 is TGTGCCAGCAGGCCCGTGGGAGGCGCTGAAGCTTTCTTT. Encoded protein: CASRPVGGAEAFF.

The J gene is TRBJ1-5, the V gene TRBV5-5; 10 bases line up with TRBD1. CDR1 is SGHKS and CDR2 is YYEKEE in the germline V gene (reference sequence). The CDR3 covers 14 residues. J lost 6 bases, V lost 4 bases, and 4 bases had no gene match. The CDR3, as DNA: TGTGCCAGCAGCCAAGGACAGGGGGGTCAGCCCCAGCATTTT. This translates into CASSQGQGGQPQHF.

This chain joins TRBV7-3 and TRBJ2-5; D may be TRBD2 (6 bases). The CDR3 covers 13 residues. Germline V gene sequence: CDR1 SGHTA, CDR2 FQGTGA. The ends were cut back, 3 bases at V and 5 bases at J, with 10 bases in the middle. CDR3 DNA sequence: TGTGCCAGCAGCTTGGGTAGCGGCGAGACCCAGTACTTC. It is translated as CASSLGSGETQYF. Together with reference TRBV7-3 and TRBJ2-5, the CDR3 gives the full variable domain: GAGVSQTPSNKVTEKGKYVELRCDPISGHTALYWYRQSLGQGPEFLIYFQGTGAADDSGLPNDRFFAVRPEGSVSTLKIQRTERGDSAVYLCASSLGSGETQYFGPGTRLLVL.

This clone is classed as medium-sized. CDR3 sequence reads: CASSSTGQDNQPQHF. DNA of the CDR3: TGTGCCAGCAGCTCTACTGGACAGGACAATCAGCCCCAGCATTTT. The gene calls are TRBV5-6 and TRBJ1-5, with 7 nucleotides matching TRBD1. The CDR3 runs 15 residues. Looked up from germline, CDR1 is SGHDT and CDR2 is YYEEEE. Losses at the gene ends were 3 bases for V and 3 bases for J; bases not matched to a gene: 6. Together with reference TRBV5-6 and TRBJ1-5, the CDR3 gives the full variable domain: DAGVTQSPTHLIKTRGQQVTLRCSPKSGHDTVSWYQQALGQGPQFIFQYYEEEERQRGNFPDRFSGHQFPNYSSELNVNALLLGDSALYLCASSSTGQDNQPQHFGDGTRLSIL.

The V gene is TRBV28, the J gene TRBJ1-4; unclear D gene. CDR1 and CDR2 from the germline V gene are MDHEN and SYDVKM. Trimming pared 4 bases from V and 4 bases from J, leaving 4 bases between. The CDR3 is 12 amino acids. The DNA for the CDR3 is TGTGCCAGCAGTTCCATTAATGAAAAACTGTTTTTT. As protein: CASSSINEKLFF.

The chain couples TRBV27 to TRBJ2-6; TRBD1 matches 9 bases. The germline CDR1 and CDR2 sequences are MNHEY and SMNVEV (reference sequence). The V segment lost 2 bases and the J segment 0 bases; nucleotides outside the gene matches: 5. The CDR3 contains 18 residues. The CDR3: CASSLRGTGNSGANVLTF. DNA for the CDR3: TGTGCCAGCAGTTTAAGGGGGACAGGGAACTCTGGGGCCAACGTCCTGACTTTC.

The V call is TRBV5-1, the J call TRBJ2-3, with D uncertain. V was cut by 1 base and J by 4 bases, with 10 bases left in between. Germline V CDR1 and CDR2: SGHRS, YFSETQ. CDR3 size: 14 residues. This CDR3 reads CASSLLSTADTQYF. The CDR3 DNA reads TGCGCCAGCAGCTTGCTGTCCACAGCAGATACGCAGTATTTT.

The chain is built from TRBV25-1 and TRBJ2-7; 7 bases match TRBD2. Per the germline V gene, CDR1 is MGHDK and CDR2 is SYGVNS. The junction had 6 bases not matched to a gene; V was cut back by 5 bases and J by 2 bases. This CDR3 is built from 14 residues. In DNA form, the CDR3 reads TGTGCCAGCAGTTTGGACCGGGGGGCCTACGAGCAGTACTTC. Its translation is CASSLDRGAYEQYF.

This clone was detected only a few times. The CDR3 spells CASSPTRGRGNTEAFF. The DNA of the CDR3 is TGTGCCAGCAGTCCCACCCGAGGTCGGGGGAACACTGAAGCTTTCTTT. This chain uses TRBV28 with TRBJ1-1, with D unclear. Germline lookup yields CDR1 MDHEN and CDR2 SYDVKM. Trimming stripped 5 bases from V and 1 base from J, with 17 bases between. There are 16 residues in the CDR3.

CDR3 in DNA: TGTGCCAGCAACCAAAACGGGGGGCCGCTAACCGGGGAGCTGTTTTTT. This codes for CASNQNGGPLTGELFF. The gene calls are TRBV2 and TRBJ2-2; D is possibly TRBD2 (7 bases). This CDR3 region has 16 residues. The germline V and J ends were trimmed by 7 bases and 5 bases, with 20 bases remaining between them. Per germline, CDR1 SNHLY and CDR2 FYNNEI.

The CDR3 region has the DNA TGTGCCAGCAACGAGGGGGCACGTAATCAGCCCCAGCATTTT. This gives the protein CASNEGARNQPQHF. This chain uses TRBV6-6 with TRBJ1-5; TRBD1 aligns across 7 bases. The length of the CDR3 is 14 residues. Germline V gene lookup returns CDR1 MNHNY and CDR2 SVGAGI (reference sequence). Trimming took 7 bases from V and 4 from J; bases not matched to a gene: 7.

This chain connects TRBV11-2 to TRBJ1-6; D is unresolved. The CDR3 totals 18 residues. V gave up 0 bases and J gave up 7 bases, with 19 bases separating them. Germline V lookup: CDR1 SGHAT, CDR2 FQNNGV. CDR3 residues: CASSLDLRSGRPNSPLHF. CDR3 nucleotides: TGTGCCAGCAGCTTAGATCTTCGTAGCGGCAGGCCGAATTCACCCCTCCACTTT.

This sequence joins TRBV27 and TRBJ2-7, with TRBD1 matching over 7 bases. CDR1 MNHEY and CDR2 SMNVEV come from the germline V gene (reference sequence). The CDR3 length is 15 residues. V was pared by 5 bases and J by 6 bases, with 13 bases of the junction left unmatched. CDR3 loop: CASSDGQAGKTEQYF. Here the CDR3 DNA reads TGTGCCAGCAGTGACGGACAGGCCGGGAAAACCGAGCAGTACTTC.

CDR3: CATSDFGDRGFQYF. In DNA form, the CDR3 reads TGTGCCACCAGTGATTTCGGGGACAGGGGATTCCAGTACTTC. The gene calls are TRBV24-1 and TRBJ2-5; 10 bases match TRBD1. The germline V gene has CDR1 KGHDR and CDR2 SFDVKD. Trimming cost V 1 base and J 10 bases; bases outside gene matches: 5. The CDR3 totals 14 residues.

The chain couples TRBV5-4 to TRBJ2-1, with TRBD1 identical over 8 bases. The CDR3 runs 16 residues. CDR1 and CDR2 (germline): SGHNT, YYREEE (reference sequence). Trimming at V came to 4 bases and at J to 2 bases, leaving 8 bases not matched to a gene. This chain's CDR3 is CASSRATGATYNEQFF. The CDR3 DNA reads TGTGCCAGCAGCCGCGCGACAGGGGCCACCTACAATGAGCAGTTCTTC.

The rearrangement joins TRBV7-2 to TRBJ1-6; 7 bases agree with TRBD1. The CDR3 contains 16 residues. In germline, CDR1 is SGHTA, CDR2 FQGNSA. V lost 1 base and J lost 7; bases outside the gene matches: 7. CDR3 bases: TGTGCCAGCAGCTTAGACCCGACAGGGCGGAATTCACCCCTCCACTTT. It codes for CASSLDPTGRNSPLHF.

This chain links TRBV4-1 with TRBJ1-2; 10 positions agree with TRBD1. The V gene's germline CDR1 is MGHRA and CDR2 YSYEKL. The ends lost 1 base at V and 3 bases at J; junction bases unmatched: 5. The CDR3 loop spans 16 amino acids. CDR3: CASSQGGTGVDYGYTF. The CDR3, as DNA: TGCGCCAGCAGCCAAGGGGGGACAGGGGTGGACTATGGCTACACCTTC.

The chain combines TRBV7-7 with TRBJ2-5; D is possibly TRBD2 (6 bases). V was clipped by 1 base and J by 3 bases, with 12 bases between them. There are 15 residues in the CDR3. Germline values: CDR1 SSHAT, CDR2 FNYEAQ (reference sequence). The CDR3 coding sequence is TGTGCCAGCAGCTTAGGGGCGGGGTTCGAAGAGACCCAGTACTTC. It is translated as CASSLGAGFEETQYF. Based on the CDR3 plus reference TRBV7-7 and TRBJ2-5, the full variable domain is GAGVSQSPRYKVTKRGQDVTLRCDPISSHATLYWYQQALGQGPEFLTYFNYEAQPDKSGLPSDRFSAERPEGSISTLTIQRTEQRDSAMYRCASSLGAGFEETQYFGPGTRLLVL.